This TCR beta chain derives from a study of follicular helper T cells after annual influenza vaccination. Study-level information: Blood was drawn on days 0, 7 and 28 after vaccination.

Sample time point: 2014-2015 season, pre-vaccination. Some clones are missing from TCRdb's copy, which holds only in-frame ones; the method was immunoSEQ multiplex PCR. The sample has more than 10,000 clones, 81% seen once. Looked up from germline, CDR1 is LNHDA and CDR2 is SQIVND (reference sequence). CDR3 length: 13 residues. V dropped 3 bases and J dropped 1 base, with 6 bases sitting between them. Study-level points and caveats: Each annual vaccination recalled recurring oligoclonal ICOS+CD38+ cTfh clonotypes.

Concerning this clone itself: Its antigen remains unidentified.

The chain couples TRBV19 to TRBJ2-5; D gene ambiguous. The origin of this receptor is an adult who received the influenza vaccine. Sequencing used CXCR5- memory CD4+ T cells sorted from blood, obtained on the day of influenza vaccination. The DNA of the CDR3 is TGTGCCAGTAGTATCGGCAGCCAAGAGACCCAGTACTTC. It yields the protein CASSIGSQETQYF.